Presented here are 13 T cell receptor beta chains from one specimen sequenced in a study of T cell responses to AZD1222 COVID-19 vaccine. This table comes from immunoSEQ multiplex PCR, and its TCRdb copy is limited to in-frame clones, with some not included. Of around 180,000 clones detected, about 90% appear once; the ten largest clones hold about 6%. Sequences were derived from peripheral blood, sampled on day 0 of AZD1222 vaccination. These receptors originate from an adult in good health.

CDR3 protein: CASSLFSTYGYTF. CDR3 DNA sequence: TGTGCCAGCAGTTTATTTTCCACCTATGGCTACACCTTC. The chain links TRBV27 to TRBJ1-2; D unresolved. The CDR3 extends over 13 amino acids. Per germline, CDR1 MNHEY and CDR2 SMNVEV (reference sequence). V was cut by 1 base and J by 4 bases, with 7 bases left in between.

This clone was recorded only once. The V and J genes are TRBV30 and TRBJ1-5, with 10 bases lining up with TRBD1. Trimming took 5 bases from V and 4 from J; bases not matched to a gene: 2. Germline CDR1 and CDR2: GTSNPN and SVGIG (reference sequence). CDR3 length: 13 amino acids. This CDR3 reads CAWGDRGNQPQHF. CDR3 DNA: TGTGCCTGGGGGGACAGGGGTAATCAGCCCCAGCATTTT.

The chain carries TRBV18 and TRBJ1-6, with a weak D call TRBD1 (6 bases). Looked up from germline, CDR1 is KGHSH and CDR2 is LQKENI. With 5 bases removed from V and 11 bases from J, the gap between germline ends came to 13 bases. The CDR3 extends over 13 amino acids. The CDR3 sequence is CASSMDSRPPLHF. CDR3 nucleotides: TGTGCCAGCTCAATGGACAGCCGCCCACCCCTCCACTTT. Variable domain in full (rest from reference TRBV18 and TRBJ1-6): NAGVMQNPRHLVRRRGQEARLRCSPMKGHSHVYWYRQLPEEGLKFMVYLQKENIIDESGMPKERFSAEFPKEGPSILRIQQVVRGDSAAYFCASSMDSRPPLHFGNGTRLTVT.

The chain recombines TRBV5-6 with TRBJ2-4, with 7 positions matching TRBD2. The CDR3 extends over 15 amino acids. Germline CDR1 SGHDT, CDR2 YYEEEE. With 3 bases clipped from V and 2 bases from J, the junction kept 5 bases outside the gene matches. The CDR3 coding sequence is TGTGCCAGCAGCTGGGGGGGTCGTTCCAAAAACATTCAGTACTTC. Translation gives CASSWGGRSKNIQYF.

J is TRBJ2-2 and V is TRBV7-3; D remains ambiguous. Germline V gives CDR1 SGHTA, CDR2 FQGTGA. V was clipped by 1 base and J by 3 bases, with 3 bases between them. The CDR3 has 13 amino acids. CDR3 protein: CASSLKYTGELFF. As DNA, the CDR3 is TGTGCCAGCAGCTTAAAATACACCGGGGAGCTGTTTTTT. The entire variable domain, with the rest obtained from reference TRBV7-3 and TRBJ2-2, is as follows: GAGVSQTPSNKVTEKGKYVELRCDPISGHTALYWYRQSLGQGPEFLIYFQGTGAADDSGLPNDRFFAVRPEGSVSTLKIQRTERGDSAVYLCASSLKYTGELFFGEGSRLTVL.

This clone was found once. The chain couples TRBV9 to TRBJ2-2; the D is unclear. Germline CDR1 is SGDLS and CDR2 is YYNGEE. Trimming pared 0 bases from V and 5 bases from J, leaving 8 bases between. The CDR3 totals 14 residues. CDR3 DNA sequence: TGTGCCAGCAGCGTAGACCTTACGACCGGGGAGCTGTTTTTT. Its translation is CASSVDLTTGELFF.

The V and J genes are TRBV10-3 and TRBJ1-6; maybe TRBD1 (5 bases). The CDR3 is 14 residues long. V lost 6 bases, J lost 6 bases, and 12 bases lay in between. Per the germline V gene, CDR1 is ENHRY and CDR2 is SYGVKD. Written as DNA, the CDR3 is TGTGCCATCAGGCCGACAGAAAGTAATTCACCCCTCCACTTT. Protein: CAIRPTESNSPLHF.

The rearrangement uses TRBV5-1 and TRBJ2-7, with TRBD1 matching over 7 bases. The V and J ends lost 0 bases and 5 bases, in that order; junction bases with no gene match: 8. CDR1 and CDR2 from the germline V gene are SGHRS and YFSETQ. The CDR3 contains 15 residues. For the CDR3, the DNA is TGCGCCAGCAGCTTGGGGGACAGTCTACCCCACGAGCAGTACTTC. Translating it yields CASSLGDSLPHEQYF.

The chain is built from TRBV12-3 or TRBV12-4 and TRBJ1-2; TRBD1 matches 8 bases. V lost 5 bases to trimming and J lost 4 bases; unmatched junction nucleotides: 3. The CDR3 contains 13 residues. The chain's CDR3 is CASSGQGSYGYTF. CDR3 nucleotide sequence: TGTGCCAGCAGTGGACAGGGATCCTATGGCTACACCTTC.

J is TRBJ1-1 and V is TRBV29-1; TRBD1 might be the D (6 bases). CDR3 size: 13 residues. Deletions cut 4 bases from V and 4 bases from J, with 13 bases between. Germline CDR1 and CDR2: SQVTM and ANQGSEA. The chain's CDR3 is CSVVRGASTEAFF. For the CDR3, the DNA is TGCAGCGTTGTCCGGGGGGCGAGCACTGAAGCTTTCTTT.

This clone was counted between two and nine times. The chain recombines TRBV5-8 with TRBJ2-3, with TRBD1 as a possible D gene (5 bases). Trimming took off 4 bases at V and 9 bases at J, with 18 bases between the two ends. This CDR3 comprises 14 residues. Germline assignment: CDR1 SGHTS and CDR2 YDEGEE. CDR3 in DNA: TGTGCCAGCAGCCCTCTAGGCTCCCCAGGGACGCAGTATTTT. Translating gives CASSPLGSPGTQYF.

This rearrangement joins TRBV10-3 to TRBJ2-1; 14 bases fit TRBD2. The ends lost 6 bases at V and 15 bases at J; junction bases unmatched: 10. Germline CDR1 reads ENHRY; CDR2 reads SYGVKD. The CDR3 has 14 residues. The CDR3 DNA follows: TGTGCCATCAGAGAGGGACTAGCGGGAGCAGTAGGGTTCTTC. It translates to CAIREGLAGAVGFF.

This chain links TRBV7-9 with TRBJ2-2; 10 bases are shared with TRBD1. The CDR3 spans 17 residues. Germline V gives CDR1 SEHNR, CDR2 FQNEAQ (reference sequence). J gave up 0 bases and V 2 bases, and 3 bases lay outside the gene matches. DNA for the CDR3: TGTGCCAGCAGCTTATGGGGACAGGGGTCGAACACCGGGGAGCTGTTTTTT. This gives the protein CASSLWGQGSNTGELFF.